The clone carrying this TCR beta chain was observed many times. J lost 3 bases, V lost 1 base, and 4 bases had no gene match. The CDR3 runs to 16 residues. CDR1 is SGHRS, CDR2 YFSETQ, per germline. TCRdb fed the RT-PCR reads into MiXCR, producing one record per CDR3 protein. Here the sample spans more than 550,000 distinct CDR3 sequences, 13% to 15% being singletons. This receptor was obtained from a female donor in good health, serving as a healthy control. Sequenced input: memory CD4+ T cells from blood. The chain links TRBV5-1 to TRBJ2-1; the match to TRBD2 covers 10 bases. The CDR3 DNA is TGCGCCAGCAGCTTGCAGGCTAGCGGGAGCTACAATGAGCAGTTCTTC. It specifies CASSLQASGSYNEQFF.